Each of the 25 T cell receptor beta chains below was sequenced from the same sample in a study of beta chain features in type 1 diabetes. Every bit of the isolated RNA underwent reverse transcription, so sequencing read expressed TCRB transcripts. Sequencing used immunoSEQ multiplex PCR; TCRdb keeps in-frame clones, though not all of them. The sample contains roughly 300,000 clones, about 15% of which appear only once. Sequenced: central memory CD4+ T cells from blood. Every receptor here comes from a man aged 25 to 40 in good health.

This chain joins TRBV6-6 and TRBJ1-3; D is uncertain. The CDR3 totals 13 residues. The germline V and J ends were trimmed by 7 bases and 1 base, with 8 bases remaining between them. CDR1 is MNHNY, CDR2 SVGAGI, per germline (reference sequence). The DNA for the CDR3 is TGTGCCAGCATGATAGGGTCTGGAAACACCATATATTTT. It codes for CASMIGSGNTIYF.

V usage is TRBV7-8 and J usage is TRBJ2-3, with unresolved D. The CDR3 length is 13 residues. V lost 1 base and J 2 bases, leaving 4 bases between the germline ends. The germline CDR1 and CDR2 sequences are SGHVS and FQNEAQ. CDR3 nucleotide sequence: TGTGCCAGCAGCTTAGGGCTCACAGATACGCAGTATTTT. It is translated as CASSLGLTDTQYF.

This clone came up a few times. This rearrangement joins TRBV29-1 to TRBJ1-1; D remains ambiguous. The CDR3 totals 13 residues. V was pared by 3 bases and J by 6 bases, with 14 bases between. Germline V gives CDR1 SQVTM, CDR2 ANQGSEA. The CDR3 sequence is CSVEVRGTSEAFF. CDR3 nucleotide sequence: TGCAGCGTTGAGGTTCGTGGCACTTCTGAAGCTTTCTTT.

The chain uses TRBV4-1 and TRBJ1-2, with 8 bases lining up with TRBD1. There are 15 residues in the CDR3. V trimming: 1 base; J trimming: 6 bases; junction bases outside the gene matches: 7. In germline, CDR1 is MGHRA, CDR2 YSYEKL. CDR3 amino acids: CASSQVKDRDNGYTF. The CDR3 nucleotides are TGCGCCAGCAGCCAAGTCAAGGACAGGGATAATGGCTACACCTTC.

This clone has only a few counts. V and J are TRBV7-9 and TRBJ1-2, with D unresolved. Between the trimmed V and J ends, which lost 5 bases and 4 bases, there was a span of 14 bases. The CDR3 length is 14 residues. The germline CDR1 and CDR2 sequences are SEHNR and FQNEAQ (reference sequence). The CDR3 spells CASSPVEGTYGYTF. In DNA, the CDR3 is TGTGCCAGCAGCCCCGTAGAGGGTACCTATGGCTACACCTTC.

The CDR3 sequence: CASSQVSNRGLQETQYF. The CDR3 nucleotides read TGTGCCAGCAGCCAAGTGTCGAACAGGGGACTCCAAGAGACCCAGTACTTC. The gene calls are TRBV4-2 and TRBJ2-5; D is perhaps TRBD1 (7 bases). The germline CDR1 and CDR2 sequences are LGHNA and YNFKEQ. The CDR3 extends over 17 amino acids. V was clipped by 1 base and J by 1 base, with 16 bases between them.

This clone was recorded a few times. V is TRBV6-5 and J is TRBJ2-2; D is perhaps TRBD2 (6 bases). The CDR3 is 14 residues long. The germline V and J ends were trimmed by 4 bases and 4 bases, with 10 bases remaining between them. The germline V gene encodes CDR1 MNHEY and CDR2 SVGAGI. The CDR3 region has the DNA TGTGCCAGCAGTTCACGGGACTTCACCGGGGAGCTGTTTTTT. Its translation: CASSSRDFTGELFF.

The sample holds many counts of this clone. The J gene is TRBJ2-4, the V gene TRBV6-1; D is possibly TRBD1 (5 bases). CDR1 and CDR2 from the germline V gene are MNHNS and SASEGT. This CDR3 is built from 18 residues. V lost 4 bases and J 1 base, leaving 20 bases between the germline ends. The CDR3 reads CASSVRLAGPGAKNIQYF. The CDR3 nucleotides read TGTGCCAGCAGTGTACGGTTGGCTGGGCCAGGGGCCAAAAACATTCAGTACTTC.

This clone occurred many times. The sample has other DNA sequences that encode this CDR3 too. This chain connects TRBV5-1 to TRBJ1-5, with TRBD1 as a possible D gene (6 bases). V gave up 0 bases and J gave up 2 bases, with 12 bases separating them. The CDR3 is 16 amino acids. The V gene's germline CDR1 is SGHRS and CDR2 YFSETQ. The CDR3 loop is CASSLGPTGGNQPQHF. CDR3 in DNA: TGCGCCAGCAGCTTGGGCCCGACAGGTGGCAATCAGCCCCAGCATTTT.

This clone was seen a handful of times. This chain uses TRBV10-3 with TRBJ1-2; D perhaps matches TRBD1 (5 bases). Germline V gene sequence: CDR1 ENHRY, CDR2 SYGVKD. V was shortened by 6 bases and J by 4 bases, with 18 bases between the two germline ends. The CDR3 has 15 residues. Written as DNA, the CDR3 is TGTGCCATCAGGCCTACAGGCCGAGCGGGCTATGGCTACACCTTC. It codes for CAIRPTGRAGYGYTF.

The chain recombines TRBV5-1 with TRBJ2-7; possibly TRBD2 for D (6 bases). Germline lookup yields CDR1 SGHRS and CDR2 YFSETQ. The CDR3 totals 13 residues. Trimming took off 6 bases at V and 5 bases at J, with 15 bases between the two ends. The CDR3 DNA reads TGCGCCAGCACAGAATCAGGCGGGGACGAGCAGTACTTC. Translated: CASTESGGDEQYF.

The sample holds a few counts of this clone. The chain recombines TRBV30 with TRBJ1-3, with D unclear. V was cut by 5 bases and J by 4 bases, with 12 bases left in between. The CDR3 sequence is 13 residues long. Germline-derived CDR1 and CDR2 are GTSNPN and SVGIG (reference sequence). CDR3 protein: CAWAPTVGNTIYF. The CDR3 DNA follows: TGTGCCTGGGCCCCTACAGTAGGAAACACCATATATTTT.

This clone occurred many times. The same CDR3 is also encoded by other DNA sequences in this sample. The chain combines TRBV5-4 with TRBJ1-1; D gene unclear. V lost 0 bases to trimming and J lost 4 bases, with 7 bases between them. The germline CDR1 and CDR2 sequences are SGHNT and YYREEE (reference sequence). The CDR3 runs 13 residues. The CDR3 region is CASSLAGRTEAFF. The CDR3 DNA is TGTGCCAGCAGCTTGGCAGGTCGCACTGAAGCTTTCTTT.

J is TRBJ2-5 and V is TRBV30; 7 nucleotides match TRBD1. The V gene's germline CDR1 is GTSNPN and CDR2 SVGIG (reference sequence). CDR3 length: 14 residues. Germline trimming cut 5 bases from V and 1 base from J; bases unmatched to any gene: 7. CDR3 region: CAWYRQGSQETQYF. The CDR3 DNA reads as TGTGCCTGGTACCGACAGGGCAGCCAAGAGACCCAGTACTTC.

The chain carries TRBV11-2 and TRBJ1-3; D remains ambiguous. Trimming left V 5 bases short and J 0 bases short, with 11 bases between. Germline V gene data show CDR1 as SGHAT and CDR2 as FQNNGV. The CDR3 loop spans 15 amino acids. The CDR3 region has the DNA TGTGCCAGCAGCCCCCCCGGTCACTCTGGAAACACCATATATTTT. This encodes CASSPPGHSGNTIYF. The entire variable domain, with the rest obtained from reference TRBV11-2 and TRBJ1-3, is as follows: EAGVAQSPRYKIIEKRQSVAFWCNPISGHATLYWYQQILGQGPKLLIQFQNNGVVDDSQLPKDRFSAERLKGVDSTLKIQPAKLEDSAVYLCASSPPGHSGNTIYFGEGSWLTVV.

This chain connects TRBV19 to TRBJ1-2; 9 bases map to TRBD1. Germline values: CDR1 LNHDA, CDR2 SQIVND (reference sequence). Losses at the gene ends were 4 bases for V and 7 bases for J; bases not matched to a gene: 4. This CDR3 spans 13 amino acids. In DNA, the CDR3 is TGTGCCAGTAGTACCACAGGGGGCAGTGGCTACACCTTC. It is translated as CASSTTGGSGYTF.

This clone has only a few counts. The chain combines TRBV7-9 with TRBJ2-7; D remains unclear. V shed 5 bases and J shed 1 base, with 15 bases lying between them. Looked up from germline, CDR1 is SEHNR and CDR2 is FQNEAQ (reference sequence). The CDR3 runs to 15 residues. The CDR3, as DNA: TGTGCCAGCAGCAAGAGCGAGGTGGGTTCCTACGAGCAGTACTTC. Amino acids: CASSKSEVGSYEQYF.

This chain joins TRBV2 and TRBJ1-1; D unresolved. Trimming removed 4 bases from V and 3 bases from J, with 12 bases in between. This CDR3 contains 14 residues. The germline V gene encodes CDR1 SNHLY and CDR2 FYNNEI. CDR3 loop: CASSGPLRDTEAFF. The CDR3 DNA follows: TGTGCCAGCAGTGGACCGTTGAGAGACACTGAAGCTTTCTTT.

This clone was counted between two and nine times. This chain connects TRBV4-1 to TRBJ2-1; no clear D. Trimming pared 6 bases from V and 9 bases from J, leaving 18 bases between. The CDR3 runs 14 residues. Per the germline V gene, CDR1 is MGHRA and CDR2 is YSYEKL. The DNA for the CDR3 is TGCGCCAGCAGTCCCAAACCGACCGGTGGTGAGCAGTTCTTC. This gives the protein CASSPKPTGGEQFF.

The V and J genes are TRBV5-5 and TRBJ2-7; 9 nucleotides line up with TRBD1. The trim removed 2 bases at V and 4 bases at J, leaving 7 bases unmatched. This CDR3 is built from 15 residues. Germline V gene lookup returns CDR1 SGHKS and CDR2 YYEKEE (reference sequence). The CDR3 sequence is CASSLPPGTGYEQYF. DNA for the CDR3: TGTGCCAGCAGCTTACCCCCCGGGACAGGGTACGAGCAGTACTTC.

The sample holds a few counts of this clone. CDR3 DNA sequence: TGTGCCAGCTCACGGAACAGGGAGGGAGGCTACACCTTC. As protein: CASSRNREGGYTF. This chain joins TRBV18 and TRBJ1-2; TRBD1 might be the D (6 bases). This CDR3 region has 13 residues. The germline V gene has CDR1 KGHSH and CDR2 LQKENI. V was pared by 4 bases and J by 8 bases, with 14 bases between. The full variable domain, its missing parts supplied by reference TRBV18 and TRBJ1-2, is NAGVMQNPRHLVRRRGQEARLRCSPMKGHSHVYWYRQLPEEGLKFMVYLQKENIIDESGMPKERFSAEFPKEGPSILRIQQVVRGDSAAYFCASSRNREGGYTFGSGTRLTVV.

This sequence joins TRBV27 and TRBJ1-2, with D unresolved. The CDR3 runs 14 residues. V was cut by 6 bases and J by 7 bases, with 18 bases left in between. Germline-derived CDR1 and CDR2 are MNHEY and SMNVEV (reference sequence). Here the CDR3 DNA reads TGTGCCAGCAGGAGGGAGGGTGTGTTCCGTGGCTACACCTTC. Protein sequence: CASRREGVFRGYTF.

The chain has TRBV4-3 and TRBJ1-2, with D maybe TRBD1 (6 bases). Trimming removed 0 bases from V and 7 bases from J, with 15 bases in between. The germline V gene has CDR1 LGHNA and CDR2 YSLEER. There are 15 residues in the CDR3. This chain's CDR3 is CASSQESGAGVGYTF. CDR3 nucleotides: TGCGCCAGCAGCCAAGAATCCGGGGCAGGGGTTGGCTACACCTTC.

This clone has a handful of counts. The V call is TRBV11-3, the J call TRBJ1-1; D uncertain. Germline CDR1 and CDR2: SGHNT and YENEEA. Trimming cost V 1 base and J 3 bases, with 12 bases left between them. The CDR3 contains 15 residues. This CDR3 reads CASSLARDRYTEAFF. In DNA form, the CDR3 reads TGTGCCAGCAGCTTAGCACGGGATCGGTACACTGAAGCTTTCTTT. Full variable domain (rest looked up from reference TRBV11-3 and TRBJ1-1): EAGVVQSPRYKIIEKKQPVAFWCNPISGHNTLYWYLQNLGQGPELLIRYENEEAVDDSQLPKDRFSAERLKGVDSTLKIQPAELGDSAVYLCASSLARDRYTEAFFGQGTRLTVV.

The chain uses TRBV7-3 and TRBJ2-3; possibly TRBD2 for D (6 bases). This CDR3 region has 16 residues. The germline V and J ends were trimmed by 2 bases and 2 bases, with 14 bases remaining between them. CDR1 is SGHTA, CDR2 FQGTGA, per germline. CDR3 sequence reads: CASSLSPRDFTDTQYF. CDR3 nucleotide sequence: TGTGCCAGCAGCTTATCCCCCCGGGACTTCACAGATACGCAGTATTTT.